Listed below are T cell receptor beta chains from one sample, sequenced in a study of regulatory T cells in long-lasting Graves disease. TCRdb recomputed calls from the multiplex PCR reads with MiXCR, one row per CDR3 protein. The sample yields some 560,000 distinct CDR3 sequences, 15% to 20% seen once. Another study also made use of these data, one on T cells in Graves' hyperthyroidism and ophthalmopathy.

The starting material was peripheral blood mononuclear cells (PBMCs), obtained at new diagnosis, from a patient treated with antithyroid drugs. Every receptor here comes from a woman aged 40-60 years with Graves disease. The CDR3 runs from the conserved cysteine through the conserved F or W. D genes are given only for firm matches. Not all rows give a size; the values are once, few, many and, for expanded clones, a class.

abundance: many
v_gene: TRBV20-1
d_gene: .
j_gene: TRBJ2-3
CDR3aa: CSATTPTGLSTDTQYF
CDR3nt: TGCAGTGCCACAACCCCGACAGGACTTAGCACAGATACGCAGTATTTT

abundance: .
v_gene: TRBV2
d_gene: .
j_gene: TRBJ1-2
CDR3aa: CASIQSRAWGDYVYTF
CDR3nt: TGTGCCAGCATACAAAGTAGGGCGTGGGGAGACTATGTCTACACCTTC

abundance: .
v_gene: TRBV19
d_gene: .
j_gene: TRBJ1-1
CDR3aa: CASRLGTNTEAFF
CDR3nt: TGTGCCAGTAGACTCGGGACGAACACTGAAGCTTTCTTT

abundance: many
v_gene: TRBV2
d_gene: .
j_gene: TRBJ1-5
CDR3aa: CASSERTGGSQPQHF
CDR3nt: TGTGCCAGCAGTGAAAGAACTGGGGGTAGCCAGCCCCAGCATTTT

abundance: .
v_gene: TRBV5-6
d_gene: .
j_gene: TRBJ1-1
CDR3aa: CASSLWPGELEAFF
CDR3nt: TGTGCCAGCAGCTTGTGGCCGGGGGAACTTGAAGCTTTCTTT

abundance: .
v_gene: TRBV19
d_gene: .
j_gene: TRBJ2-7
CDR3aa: CASSGREAYEQYF
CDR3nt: TGTGCCTCCTCCGGACGGGAAGCCTACGAGCAGTACTTC

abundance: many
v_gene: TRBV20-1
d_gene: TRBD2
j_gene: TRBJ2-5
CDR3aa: CSARTERGRETQYF
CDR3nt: TGCAGTGCTAGAACAGAGCGGGGCAGAGAGACCCAGTACTTC

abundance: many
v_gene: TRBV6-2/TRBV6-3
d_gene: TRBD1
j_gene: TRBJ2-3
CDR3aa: CASSGVGQRTDTQYF
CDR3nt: TGTGCCAGCAGTGGGGTGGGACAGCGAACAGATACGCAGTATTTT

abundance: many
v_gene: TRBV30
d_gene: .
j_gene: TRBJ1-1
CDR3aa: CAWSVGVHEAFF
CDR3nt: TGTGCCTGGTCCGTAGGGGTTCATGAAGCTTTCTTT

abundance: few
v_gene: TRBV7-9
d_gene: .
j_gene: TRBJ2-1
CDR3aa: CASSFRGGGFYNEQFF
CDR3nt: TGTGCCAGCAGTTTCAGGGGGGGCGGTTTCTACAATGAGCAGTTCTTC

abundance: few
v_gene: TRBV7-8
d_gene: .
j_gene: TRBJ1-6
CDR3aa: CASSLAGGGGSSYNSPLHF
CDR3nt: TGTGCCAGCAGCTTAGCAGGAGGTGGAGGCAGCTCCTATAATTCACCCCTCCACTTT

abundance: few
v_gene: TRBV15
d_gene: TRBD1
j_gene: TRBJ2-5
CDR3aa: CATLGGGETQYF
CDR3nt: TGTGCCACCCTAGGGGGCGGAGAGACCCAGTACTTC

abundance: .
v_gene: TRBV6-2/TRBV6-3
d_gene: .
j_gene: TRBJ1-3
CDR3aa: CASSYSSGAGNTIYF
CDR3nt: TGTGCCAGCAGTTACTCGTCCGGCGCTGGAAACACCATATATTTT

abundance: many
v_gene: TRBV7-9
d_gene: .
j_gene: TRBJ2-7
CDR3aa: CASTEGRLSYEQYF
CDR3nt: TGTGCCAGCACGGAAGGGAGACTAAGCTACGAGCAGTACTTC

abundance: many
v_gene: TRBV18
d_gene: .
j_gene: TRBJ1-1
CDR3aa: CASSPETVGTSTEAFF
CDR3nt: TGTGCCAGCTCACCCGAGACGGTAGGGACGAGCACTGAAGCTTTCTTT

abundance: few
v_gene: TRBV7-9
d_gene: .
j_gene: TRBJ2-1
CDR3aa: CASSDGALEQFF
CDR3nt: TGTGCCAGCAGCGACGGTGCGCTTGAGCAGTTCTTC

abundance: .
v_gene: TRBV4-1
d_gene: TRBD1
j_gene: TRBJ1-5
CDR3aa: CASSQGGQGIQPQHF
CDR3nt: TGCGCCAGCAGCCAAGGGGGACAGGGGATTCAGCCCCAGCATTTT

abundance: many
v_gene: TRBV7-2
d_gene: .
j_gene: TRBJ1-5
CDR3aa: CASSLKAGAQPQHF
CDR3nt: TGTGCCAGCAGCTTAAAGGCAGGGGCTCAGCCCCAGCATTTT

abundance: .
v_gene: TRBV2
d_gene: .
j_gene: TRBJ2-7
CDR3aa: CASNKPETYEQYF
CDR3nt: TGTGCCAGCAATAAGCCGGAGACCTACGAGCAGTACTTC

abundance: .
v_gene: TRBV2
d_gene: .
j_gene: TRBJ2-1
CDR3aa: CASSPGDISYNEQFF
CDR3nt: TGTGCCAGCAGCCCCGGAGACATCTCGTACAATGAGCAGTTCTTC

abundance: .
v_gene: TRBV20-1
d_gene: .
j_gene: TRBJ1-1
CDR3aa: CSARGDGNTEAFF
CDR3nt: TGCAGTGCTAGAGGGGACGGGAACACTGAAGCTTTCTTT

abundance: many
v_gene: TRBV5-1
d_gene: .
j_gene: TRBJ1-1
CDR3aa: CASSYLTENTEAFF
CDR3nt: TGCGCCAGCAGCTACCTGACCGAGAACACTGAAGCTTTCTTT

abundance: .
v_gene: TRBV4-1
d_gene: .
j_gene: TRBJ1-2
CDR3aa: CASSQDPGDYGYTF
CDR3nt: TGCGCCAGCAGCCAAGATCCAGGGGACTATGGCTACACCTTC

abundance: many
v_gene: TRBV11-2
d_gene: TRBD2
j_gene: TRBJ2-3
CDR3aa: CASRVAGGLDTQYF
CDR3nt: TGTGCCAGCAGGGTGGCGGGGGGGCTAGATACGCAGTATTTT

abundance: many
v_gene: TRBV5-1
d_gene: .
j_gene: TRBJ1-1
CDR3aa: CASSQGFDTEAFF
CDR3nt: TGCGCCAGCAGCCAGGGCTTCGACACTGAAGCTTTCTTT

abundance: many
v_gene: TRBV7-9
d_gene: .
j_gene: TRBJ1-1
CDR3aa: CASSQSLMNTEAFF
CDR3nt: TGTGCCAGCAGCCAGAGTCTCATGAACACTGAAGCTTTCTTT

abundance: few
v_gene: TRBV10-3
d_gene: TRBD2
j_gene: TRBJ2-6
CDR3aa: CAIGGESGANVLTF
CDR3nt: TGTGCCATCGGGGGGGAGTCTGGGGCCAACGTCCTGACTTTC

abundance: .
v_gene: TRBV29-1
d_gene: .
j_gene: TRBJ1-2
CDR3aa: CSVEEGTPGDGYTF
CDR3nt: TGCAGCGTTGAAGAAGGGACGCCTGGGGATGGCTACACCTTC

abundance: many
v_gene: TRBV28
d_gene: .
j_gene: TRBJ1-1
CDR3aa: CASRQEANTEAFF
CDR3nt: TGTGCCAGCAGACAGGAGGCTAACACTGAAGCTTTCTTT

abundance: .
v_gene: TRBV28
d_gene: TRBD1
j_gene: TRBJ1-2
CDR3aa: CASSSAGQGERNYGYTF
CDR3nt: TGTGCCAGCAGTTCGGCGGGACAGGGGGAGAGGAACTATGGCTACACCTTC

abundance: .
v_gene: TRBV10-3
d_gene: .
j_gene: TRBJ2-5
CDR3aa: CAISEFSGPQETQYF
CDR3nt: TGTGCCATCAGTGAGTTCTCCGGGCCTCAAGAGACCCAGTACTTC

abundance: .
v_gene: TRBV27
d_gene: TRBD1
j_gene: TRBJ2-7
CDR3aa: CASSLRGEGGTYEQYF
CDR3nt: TGTGCCAGCAGTTTACGTGGGGAAGGGGGCACCTACGAGCAGTACTTC

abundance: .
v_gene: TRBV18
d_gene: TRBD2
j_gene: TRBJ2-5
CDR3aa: CASSQSPHGGETQYF
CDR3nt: TGTGCCAGCTCACAATCACCCCACGGGGGGGAGACCCAGTACTTC

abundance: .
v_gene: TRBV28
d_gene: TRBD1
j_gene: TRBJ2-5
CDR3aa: CASTQGAETQYF
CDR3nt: TGTGCCAGCACCCAGGGGGCAGAGACCCAGTACTTC

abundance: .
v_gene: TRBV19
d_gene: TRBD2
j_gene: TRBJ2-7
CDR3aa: CASSTSGGTSYEQYF
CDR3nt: TGTGCCAGTAGTACTAGCGGGGGGACCTCCTACGAGCAGTACTTC

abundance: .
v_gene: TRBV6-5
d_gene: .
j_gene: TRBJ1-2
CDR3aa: CASSFSHTLAAVGYTF
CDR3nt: TGTGCCAGCAGTTTTTCCCACACGTTGGCGGCGGTTGGCTACACCTTC

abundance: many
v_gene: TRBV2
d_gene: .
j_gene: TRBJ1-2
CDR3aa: CASSDQQGRGAYGYTF
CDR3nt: TGTGCCAGCAGTGATCAACAGGGACGGGGGGCCTATGGCTACACCTTC

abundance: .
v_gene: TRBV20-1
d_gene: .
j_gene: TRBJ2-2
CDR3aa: CSARASGGGHYTGELFF
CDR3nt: TGCAGTGCTAGAGCGTCAGGGGGGGGTCACTACACCGGGGAGCTGTTTTTT

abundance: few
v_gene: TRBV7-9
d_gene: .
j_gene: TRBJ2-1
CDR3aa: CAQGRDEQFF
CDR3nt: TGTGCCCAGGGAAGGGATGAGCAGTTCTTC

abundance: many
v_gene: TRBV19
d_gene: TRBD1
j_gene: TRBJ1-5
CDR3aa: CASSIGGTGNQPQHF
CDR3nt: TGTGCCAGTAGTATAGGAGGGACAGGGAATCAGCCCCAGCATTTT

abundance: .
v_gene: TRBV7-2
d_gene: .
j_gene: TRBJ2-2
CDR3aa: CATTLSGPAPGELFF
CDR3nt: TGTGCCACCACCCTTTCGGGGCCTGCCCCCGGGGAGCTGTTTTTT

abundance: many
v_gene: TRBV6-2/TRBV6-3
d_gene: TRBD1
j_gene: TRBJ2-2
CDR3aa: CASSYSITGEGATNTGELFF
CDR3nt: TGTGCCAGCAGTTACTCGATTACTGGAGAGGGGGCTACGAACACCGGGGAGCTGTTTTTT

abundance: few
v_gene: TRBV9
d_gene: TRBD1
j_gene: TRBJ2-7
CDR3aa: CASSVGGTGSFEQYF
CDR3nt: TGTGCCAGCAGCGTAGGGGGGACAGGGTCGTTCGAGCAGTACTTC

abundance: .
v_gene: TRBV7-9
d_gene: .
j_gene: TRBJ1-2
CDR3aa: CASSFFQGGGYGYTF
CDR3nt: TGTGCCAGCAGCTTCTTCCAGGGAGGCGGCTATGGCTACACCTTC

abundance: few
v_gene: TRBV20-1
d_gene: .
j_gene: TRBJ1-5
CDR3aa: CSAPNMGSNQPQHF
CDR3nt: TGCAGTGCTCCTAACATGGGGAGCAATCAGCCCCAGCATTTT

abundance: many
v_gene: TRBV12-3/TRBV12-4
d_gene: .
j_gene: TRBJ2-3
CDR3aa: CASSPLGMGGTDTQYF
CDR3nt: TGTGCCAGCAGTCCCCTTGGAATGGGGGGCACAGATACGCAGTATTTT

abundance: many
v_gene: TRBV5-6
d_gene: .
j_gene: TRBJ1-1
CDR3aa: CASSADRGLRTEAFF
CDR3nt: TGTGCCAGCAGCGCGGATCGGGGGCTTAGGACTGAAGCTTTCTTT

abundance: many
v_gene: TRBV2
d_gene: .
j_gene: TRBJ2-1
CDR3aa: CASSDRGEQFF
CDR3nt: TGTGCCAGCAGTGACAGGGGTGAGCAGTTCTTC

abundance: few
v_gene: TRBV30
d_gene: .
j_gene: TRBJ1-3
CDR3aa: CAWTQGNSGNTIYF
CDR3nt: TGTGCCTGGACCCAGGGCAACTCTGGAAACACCATATATTTT

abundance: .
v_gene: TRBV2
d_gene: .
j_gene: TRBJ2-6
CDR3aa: CASSDFGTSGANVLTF
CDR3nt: TGTGCCAGCAGTGATTTCGGTACCTCTGGGGCCAACGTCCTGACTTTC

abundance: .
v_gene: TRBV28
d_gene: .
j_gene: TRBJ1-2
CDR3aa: CASLQGPRDSGYTF
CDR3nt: TGTGCCAGCCTACAAGGGCCCCGGGATAGTGGCTACACCTTC

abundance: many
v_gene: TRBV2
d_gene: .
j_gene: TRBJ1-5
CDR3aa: CASSLSGQGGNQPQHF
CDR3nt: TGTGCCAGCAGTCTTTCGGGGCAGGGTGGCAATCAGCCCCAGCATTTT

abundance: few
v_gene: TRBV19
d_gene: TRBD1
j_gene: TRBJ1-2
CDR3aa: CASSIAQGNYGYTF
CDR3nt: TGTGCCAGTAGTATAGCACAGGGGAACTATGGCTACACCTTC

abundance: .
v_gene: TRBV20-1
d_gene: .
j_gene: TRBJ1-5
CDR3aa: CSARAASGVANQPQHF
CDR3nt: TGCAGTGCTAGAGCCGCCTCCGGGGTAGCAAATCAGCCCCAGCATTTT